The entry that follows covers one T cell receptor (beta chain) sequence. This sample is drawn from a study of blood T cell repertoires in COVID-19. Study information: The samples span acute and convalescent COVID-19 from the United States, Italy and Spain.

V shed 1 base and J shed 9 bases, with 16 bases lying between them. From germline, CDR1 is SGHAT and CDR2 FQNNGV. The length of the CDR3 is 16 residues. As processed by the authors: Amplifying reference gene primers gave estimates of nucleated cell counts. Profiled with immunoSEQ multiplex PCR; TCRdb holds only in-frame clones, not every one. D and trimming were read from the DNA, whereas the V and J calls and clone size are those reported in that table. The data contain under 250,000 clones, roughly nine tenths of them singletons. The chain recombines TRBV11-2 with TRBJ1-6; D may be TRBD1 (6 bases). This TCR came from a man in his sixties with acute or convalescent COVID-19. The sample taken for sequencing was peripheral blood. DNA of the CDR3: TGTGCCAGCAGCTTAGGCGGAGGACAGAGAGTTTCACCCCTCCACTTT. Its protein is CASSLGGGQRVSPLHF.